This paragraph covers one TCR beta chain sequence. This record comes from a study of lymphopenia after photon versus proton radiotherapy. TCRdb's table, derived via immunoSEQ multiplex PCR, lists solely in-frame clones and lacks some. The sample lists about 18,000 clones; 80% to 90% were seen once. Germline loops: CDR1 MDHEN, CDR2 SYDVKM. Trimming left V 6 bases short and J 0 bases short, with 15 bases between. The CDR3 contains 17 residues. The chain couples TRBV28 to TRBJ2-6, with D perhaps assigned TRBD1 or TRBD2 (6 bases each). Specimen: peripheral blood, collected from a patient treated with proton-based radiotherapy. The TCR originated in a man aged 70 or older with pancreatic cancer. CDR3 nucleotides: TGTGCCAGCAGGGGGGGCGGATTAAGCTCTGGGGCCAACGTCCTGACTTTC. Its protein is CASRGGGLSSGANVLTF.